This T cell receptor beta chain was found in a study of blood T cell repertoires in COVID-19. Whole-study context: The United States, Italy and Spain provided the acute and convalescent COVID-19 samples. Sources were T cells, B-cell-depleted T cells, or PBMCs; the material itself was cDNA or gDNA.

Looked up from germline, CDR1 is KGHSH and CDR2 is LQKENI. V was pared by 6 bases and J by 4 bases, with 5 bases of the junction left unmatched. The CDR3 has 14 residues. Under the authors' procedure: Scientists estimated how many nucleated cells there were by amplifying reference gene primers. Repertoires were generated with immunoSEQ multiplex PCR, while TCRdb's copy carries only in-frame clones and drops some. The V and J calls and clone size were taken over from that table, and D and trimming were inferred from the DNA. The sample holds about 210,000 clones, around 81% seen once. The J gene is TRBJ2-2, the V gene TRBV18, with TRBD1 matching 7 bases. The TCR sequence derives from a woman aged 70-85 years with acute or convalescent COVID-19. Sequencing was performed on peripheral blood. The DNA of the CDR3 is TGTGCCAGCTCGACAGGGCCTTCCACCGGGGAGCTGTTTTTT. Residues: CASSTGPSTGELFF.